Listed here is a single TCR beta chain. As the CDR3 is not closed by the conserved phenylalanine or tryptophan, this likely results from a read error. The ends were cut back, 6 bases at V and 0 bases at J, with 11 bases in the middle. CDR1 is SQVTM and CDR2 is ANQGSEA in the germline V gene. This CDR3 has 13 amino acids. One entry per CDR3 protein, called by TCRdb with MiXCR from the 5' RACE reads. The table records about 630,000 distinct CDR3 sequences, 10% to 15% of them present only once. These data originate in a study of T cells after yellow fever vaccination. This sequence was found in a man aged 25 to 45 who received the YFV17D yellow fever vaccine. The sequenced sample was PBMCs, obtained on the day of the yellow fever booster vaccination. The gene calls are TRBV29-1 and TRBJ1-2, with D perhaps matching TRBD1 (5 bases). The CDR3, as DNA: TGCAGCGTCAGACAGACAGCTAACTATGGCTACACCTCC. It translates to CSVRQTANYGYTS.